The 31 T cell receptor beta chains reported below all come from one sample, sequenced in a study of cytomegalovirus exposure and HLA in healthy donors (dated by TCRdb to 2016 to 2017). Library method: the immunoSEQ multiplex PCR assay. The table was pulled from immuneACCESS by TCRdb, which kept in-frame rearrangements only. Such tables lose some clones; where checked, under half of the loss comes from unresolved V genes, and the rest has no known cause. Across this sample there are 90,000 to 130,000 clones, with over 75% seen only once. Approximately 2.9% of the sample is taken by the ten largest. The material sequenced was PBMCs. The receptors originated from a woman younger than 30 in good health and CMV-seronegative.

The chain links TRBV9 to TRBJ1-6; 8 positions agree with TRBD1. The CDR3 consists of 16 residues. Germline CDR1 reads SGDLS; CDR2 reads YYNGEE. With V trimmed by 0 bases and J by 10 bases, 9 bases remained unmatched. The chain's CDR3 is CASSVAGQGRGSPLHF. For the CDR3, the DNA is TGTGCCAGCAGCGTAGCTGGACAGGGAAGGGGCTCACCCCTCCACTTT.

The rearrangement uses TRBV28 and TRBJ1-3; TRBD1 matches 10 bases. This CDR3 has 17 residues. J lost 5 bases, V lost 2 bases, and 9 bases had no gene match. Germline V gene sequence: CDR1 MDHEN, CDR2 SYDVKM. CDR3 region: CASSLHETGGLRNTIYF. CDR3 coding DNA: TGTGCCAGCAGTTTACACGAGACAGGGGGCTTGAGAAACACCATATATTTT.

The chain uses TRBV9 and TRBJ2-1, with 9 bases matching TRBD2. Trimming at V came to 2 bases and at J to 4 bases, leaving 10 bases not matched to a gene. Germline V CDR1 and CDR2: SGDLS, YYNGEE. The CDR3 totals 17 residues. CDR3: CASSVTSGSTIYNEQFF. For the CDR3, the DNA is TGTGCCAGCAGCGTGACTAGCGGCTCGACGATTTACAATGAGCAGTTCTTC.

The genes are TRBV10-3 and TRBJ2-7; 8 nucleotides match TRBD1. CDR1 and CDR2 (germline): ENHRY, SYGVKD. Trimming at V came to 3 bases and at J to 6 bases, leaving 7 bases not matched to a gene. The CDR3 has 14 amino acids. Written as DNA, the CDR3 is TGTGCCATCAGTGACCGGGACAGGAACTCCGAGCAGTACTTC. This sequence encodes CAISDRDRNSEQYF.

V usage is TRBV2 and J usage is TRBJ1-5; 9 positions agree with TRBD1. This CDR3 contains 16 residues. Germline V gene data show CDR1 as SNHLY and CDR2 as FYNNEI. V dropped 0 bases and J dropped 10; count of bases not matched to a gene: 10. The CDR3 region has the DNA TGTGCCAGCAGTGAAGCAATAGGGGACAGGGTTATCCCCCAGCATTTT. It is translated as CASSEAIGDRVIPQHF.

The gene calls are TRBV4-2 and TRBJ2-7; D is perhaps TRBD2 (7 bases). The length of the CDR3 is 17 residues. Trimming left V 3 bases short and J 4 bases short, with 22 bases between. Germline loops: CDR1 LGHNA, CDR2 YNFKEQ. CDR3 sequence (DNA): TGTGCCAGCAGCCACCGATCTCGGGGGGCCACGCTGTACGAGCAGTACTTC. Amino acids: CASSHRSRGATLYEQYF.

The J gene is TRBJ2-7, the V gene TRBV11-2; TRBD1 matches 7 bases. V shed 4 bases, J shed 9 bases, and the junction held 12 bases outside the gene matches. The CDR3 is made up of 14 amino acids. Germline V gene sequence: CDR1 SGHAT, CDR2 FQNNGV. In DNA, the CDR3 is TGTGCCAGCAGCTCGGTGACAGGGAACTTATTGCAGTACTTC. It yields the protein CASSSVTGNLLQYF.

This clone was detected a few times. V gene TRBV18 combines with J gene TRBJ2-7; 8 nucleotides agree with TRBD1. The germline V gene has CDR1 KGHSH and CDR2 LQKENI. Unmatched junction bases numbered 12, after V lost 3 bases and J lost 5 bases. The CDR3 has 16 residues. The CDR3 sequence: CASSPLQGAPPDEQYF. The CDR3 nucleotides are TGTGCCAGCTCACCTCTTCAGGGGGCGCCCCCTGACGAGCAGTACTTC.

On this clone: The junction shows a germline mismatch at one end, possibly a read error. This chain connects TRBV7-6 to TRBJ1-4, with 8 positions matching TRBD1. There are 16 residues in the CDR3. CDR1 and CDR2 from the germline V gene are SGHVS and FNYEAQ. As DNA, the CDR3 is TGTGCCAGCAGCTCGCCGGGACAGGCAACGAATGAAAAACTGTTTTTT. Its translation: CASSSPGQATNEKLFF.

V and J are TRBV6-1 and TRBJ1-3, with a possible D match to TRBD1 (6 bases). Trimming took off 3 bases at V and 0 bases at J, with 15 bases between the two ends. This CDR3 comprises 17 residues. Germline V CDR1 and CDR2: MNHNS, SASEGT. The CDR3 DNA reads TGTGCCAGCAGTGATAGATCAGGGGAAAACTCTGGAAACACCATATATTTT. Translation gives CASSDRSGENSGNTIYF.

This clone has only one observation. V and J are TRBV28 and TRBJ1-2; TRBD1 matches 7 bases. The length of the CDR3 is 15 residues. Germline CDR1 is MDHEN and CDR2 is SYDVKM. J lost 8 bases, V lost 5 bases, and 14 bases had no gene match. The CDR3 is CASSEFIEGAEGYTF. DNA for the CDR3: TGTGCCAGCAGTGAGTTCATTGAGGGGGCCGAAGGCTACACCTTC.

The chain employs TRBV2 and TRBJ1-6; weak D call: TRBD1 (6 bases). This CDR3 is built from 13 residues. V was shortened by 8 bases and J by 7 bases, with 12 bases between the two germline ends. Per germline, CDR1 SNHLY and CDR2 FYNNEI. The CDR3 loop is CASLDRINSPLHF. In DNA, the CDR3 is TGTGCCAGCCTTGACAGGATCAATTCACCCCTCCACTTT.

V is TRBV7-9 and J is TRBJ1-3; D not resolved. V lost 6 bases to trimming and J lost 4 bases, with 10 bases between them. CDR3 length: 13 residues. Germline lookup yields CDR1 SEHNR and CDR2 FQNEAQ (reference sequence). CDR3 amino acids: CASSSSLGNTIYF. CDR3 sequence (DNA): TGTGCCAGCAGTTCTTCCTTAGGAAACACCATATATTTT.

This chain connects TRBV29-1 to TRBJ2-3; tentatively, D is TRBD1 (6 bases). This CDR3 is 14 amino acids long. With 6 bases removed from V and 0 bases from J, the gap between germline ends came to 13 bases. The V gene's germline CDR1 is SQVTM and CDR2 ANQGSEA. The DNA for the CDR3 is TGCAGCGTCTATACCGGGACAAGCACAGATACGCAGTATTTT. As protein: CSVYTGTSTDTQYF.

The chain joins TRBV7-9 to TRBJ2-1, with 7 bases that match TRBD2. Germline assignment: CDR1 SEHNR and CDR2 FQNEAQ (reference sequence). The CDR3 is 15 residues long. V lost 7 bases, J lost 0 bases, and 6 bases stayed unmatched. This CDR3 is CASTPGGSSYNEQFF. The DNA of the CDR3 is TGTGCCAGCACCCCGGGGGGTAGCTCCTACAATGAGCAGTTCTTC. The whole variable domain, remainder taken from reference TRBV7-9 and TRBJ2-1, is DTGVSQNPRHKITKRGQNVTFRCDPISEHNRLYWYRQTLGQGPEFLTYFQNEAQLEKSRLLSDRFSAERPKGSFSTLEIQRTEQGDSAMYLCASTPGGSSYNEQFFGPGTRLTVL.

This chain connects TRBV19 to TRBJ1-5; D call uncertain. Trimming shortened V by 4 bases and J by 6 bases, and 10 bases separated the two germline ends. The length of the CDR3 is 13 residues. Germline V gene data show CDR1 as LNHDA and CDR2 as SQIVND (reference sequence). DNA for the CDR3: TGTGCCAGTAGTAGTCAGGAGGGTCAGCCCCAGCATTTT. Protein sequence: CASSSQEGQPQHF. Complete variable domain (other parts from reference TRBV19 and TRBJ1-5): DGGITQSPKYLFRKEGQNVTLSCEQNLNHDAMYWYRQDPGQGLRLIYYSQIVNDFQKGDIAEGYSVSREKKESFPLTVTSAQKNPTAFYLCASSSQEGQPQHFGDGTRLSIL.

This chain connects TRBV18 to TRBJ2-4; TRBD1 matches 9 bases. Germline-derived CDR1 and CDR2 are KGHSH and LQKENI. After removal of 1 base from V and 5 bases from J, the junction contained 0 bases not matched to a gene. The CDR3 runs to 14 residues. CDR3 amino acids: CASSPRQGENIQYF. The CDR3 DNA is TGTGCCAGCTCACCACGACAGGGGGAAAACATTCAGTACTTC. Using reference TRBV18 and TRBJ2-4 for the parts outside the CDR3, the full variable domain is NAGVMQNPRHLVRRRGQEARLRCSPMKGHSHVYWYRQLPEEGLKFMVYLQKENIIDESGMPKERFSAEFPKEGPSILRIQQVVRGDSAAYFCASSPRQGENIQYFGAGTRLSVL.

The V and J genes are TRBV9 and TRBJ2-5; 11 bases match TRBD1. Germline V gene sequence: CDR1 SGDLS, CDR2 YYNGEE. The CDR3 sequence is 15 residues long. V dropped 2 bases and J dropped 4; count of bases not matched to a gene: 4. The DNA for the CDR3 is TGTGCCAGCAGCGTGAGGACAGGGGGCCTAGAGACCCAGTACTTC. Amino acids: CASSVRTGGLETQYF.

The count of this clone is one. The CDR3 DNA follows: TGTGCCAGCAGCGTAGAAATGGGACAGGGTCTCACAGATACGCAGTATTTT. Protein sequence: CASSVEMGQGLTDTQYF. The J gene is TRBJ2-3, the V gene TRBV9, with TRBD1 matching over 9 bases. The length of the CDR3 is 17 residues. Germline CDR1 SGDLS, CDR2 YYNGEE. V dropped 0 bases and J dropped 2; count of bases not matched to a gene: 7.

The V gene is TRBV28, the J gene TRBJ2-7, with 7 bases that match TRBD1. J lost 4 bases, V lost 2 bases, and 5 bases had no gene match. Germline CDR1 reads MDHEN; CDR2 reads SYDVKM. The CDR3 extends over 14 amino acids. Here the CDR3 DNA reads TGTGCCAGCAGTTTAAGGGGGCCCAGGTACGAGCAGTACTTC. Protein: CASSLRGPRYEQYF.

This chain connects TRBV5-5 to TRBJ2-3, with TRBD1 matching 7 bases. Germline trimming cut 4 bases from V and 4 bases from J; bases unmatched to any gene: 9. This CDR3 has 15 residues. Germline CDR1 reads SGHKS; CDR2 reads YYEKEE (reference sequence). The chain's CDR3 is CASSRDSWQADTQYF. The CDR3 DNA reads TGTGCCAGCAGCCGGGACAGTTGGCAGGCAGATACGCAGTATTTT. Full variable domain (outside the CDR3, taken from reference TRBV5-5 and TRBJ2-3): DAGVTQSPTHLIKTRGQQVTLRCSPISGHKSVSWYQQVLGQGPQFIFQYYEKEERGRGNFPDRFSARQFPNYSSELNVNALLLGDSALYLCASSRDSWQADTQYFGPGTRLTVL.

This clone came up once. The J gene is TRBJ1-1, the V gene TRBV30; TRBD1 matches 10 bases. CDR1 GTSNPN and CDR2 SVGIG come from the germline V gene (reference sequence). Germline trimming cut 3 bases from V and 3 bases from J; bases unmatched to any gene: 7. The CDR3 runs 15 residues. CDR3 amino acids: CAWSWVGTGDTEAFF. CDR3 nucleotides: TGTGCCTGGAGCTGGGTGGGGACAGGGGACACTGAAGCTTTCTTT.

V and J are TRBV2 and TRBJ2-5, with 8 bases lining up with TRBD2. The CDR3 is 14 residues long. The germline CDR1 and CDR2 sequences are SNHLY and FYNNEI. V was clipped by 2 bases and J by 6 bases; unmatched bases: 5. CDR3 amino acids: CASSEPSGGKTQYF. The CDR3 DNA follows: TGTGCCAGCAGTGAACCGAGCGGGGGAAAGACCCAGTACTTC.

This chain links TRBV11-2 with TRBJ1-1; D is uncertain. The CDR3 length is 13 residues. The V gene lost 1 base and the J gene lost 1 base, with 4 bases spanning the gap. Germline V gene lookup returns CDR1 SGHAT and CDR2 FQNNGV. CDR3 nucleotide sequence: TGTGCCAGCAGCTTAGGACAGAACACTGAAGCTTTCTTT. Encoded protein: CASSLGQNTEAFF.

The rearrangement joins TRBV6-1 to TRBJ1-6; 9 nucleotides line up with TRBD1. Trimming cost V 10 bases and J 7 bases; bases outside gene matches: 11. Looked up from germline, CDR1 is MNHNS and CDR2 is SASEGT. This CDR3 spans 15 amino acids. As DNA, the CDR3 is TGTGCCACTTCGGAACAGGGGGCAGGGAATTCACCCCTCCACTTT. Translation gives CATSEQGAGNSPLHF.

CDR3 sequence (DNA): TGTGCCATCAGTGACCCGGGACTTCACACTGAAGCTTTCTTT. Amino acids: CAISDPGLHTEAFF. The chain has TRBV10-3 and TRBJ1-1; a possible D gene is TRBD1 (5 bases). Trimming shortened V by 3 bases and J by 3 bases, and 11 bases separated the two germline ends. Germline CDR1 and CDR2: ENHRY and SYGVKD. This CDR3 is built from 14 residues.

This chain links TRBV7-9 with TRBJ1-3; D is ambiguous. The germline gives CDR1 SEHNR, CDR2 FQNEAQ (reference sequence). The V gene lost 6 bases and the J gene lost 2 bases, with 8 bases spanning the gap. The CDR3 contains 13 residues. Here the CDR3 reads CASREGPGNTIYF. The CDR3 coding sequence is TGTGCCAGCAGGGAGGGCCCTGGAAACACCATATATTTT.

The rearrangement joins TRBV5-1 to TRBJ2-3; D is possibly TRBD1 (5 bases). The germline V gene encodes CDR1 SGHRS and CDR2 YFSETQ. Between the trimmed V and J ends, which lost 3 bases and 5 bases, there was a span of 7 bases. CDR3 length equals 12 residues. The CDR3 DNA reads as TGCGCCAGCAGCTCCCAGGGAGATACGCAGTATTTT. It yields the protein CASSSQGDTQYF.

V and J are TRBV18 and TRBJ1-2, with D possibly being TRBD1 (6 bases). The germline V and J ends were trimmed by 1 base and 9 bases, with 12 bases remaining between them. The length of the CDR3 is 13 residues. Germline V gene sequence: CDR1 KGHSH, CDR2 LQKENI. The CDR3 sequence is CASSPQARGSYTF. The CDR3 DNA reads as TGTGCCAGCTCACCACAGGCCAGGGGTAGCTACACCTTC.

The chain recombines TRBV28 with TRBJ2-1; D gene unclear. The CDR3 runs 13 residues. V was cut by 2 bases and J by 2 bases, with 4 bases left in between. Germline V CDR1 and CDR2: MDHEN, SYDVKM. The CDR3 bases are TGTGCCAGCAGTTTAGACACCTACAATGAGCAGTTCTTC. Translation gives CASSLDTYNEQFF.

The V and J genes are TRBV13 and TRBJ2-3; 9 nucleotides align to TRBD1. Germline CDR1 PRHDT, CDR2 FYEKMQ (reference sequence). The CDR3 spans 15 residues. V lost 5 bases and J lost 3; bases outside the gene matches: 6. The CDR3: CASSPGQGSTDTQYF. CDR3 sequence (DNA): TGTGCCAGCAGCCCAGGACAGGGGTCAACAGATACGCAGTATTTT. The full variable domain, in which reference TRBV13 and TRBJ2-3 provide the parts outside the CDR3, is AAGVIQSPRHLIKEKRETATLKCYPIPRHDTVYWYQQGPGQDPQFLISFYEKMQSDKGSIPDRFSAQQFSDYHSELNMSSLELGDSALYFCASSPGQGSTDTQYFGPGTRLTVL.